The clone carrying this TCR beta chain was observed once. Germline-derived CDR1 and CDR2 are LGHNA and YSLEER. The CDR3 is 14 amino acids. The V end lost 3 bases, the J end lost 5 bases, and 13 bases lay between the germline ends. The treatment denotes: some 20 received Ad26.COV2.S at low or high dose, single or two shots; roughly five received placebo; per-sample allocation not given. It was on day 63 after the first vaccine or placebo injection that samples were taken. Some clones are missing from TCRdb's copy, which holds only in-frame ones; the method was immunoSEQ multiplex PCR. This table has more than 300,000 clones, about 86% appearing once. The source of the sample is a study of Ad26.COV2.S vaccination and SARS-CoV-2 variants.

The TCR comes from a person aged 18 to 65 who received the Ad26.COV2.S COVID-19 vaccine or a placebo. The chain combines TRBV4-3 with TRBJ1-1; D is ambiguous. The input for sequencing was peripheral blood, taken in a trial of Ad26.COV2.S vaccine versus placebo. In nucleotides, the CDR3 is TGCGCCAGCAGCCAGGGTAGCCGAGGTACTGAAGCTTTCTTT. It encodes CASSQGSRGTEAFF.